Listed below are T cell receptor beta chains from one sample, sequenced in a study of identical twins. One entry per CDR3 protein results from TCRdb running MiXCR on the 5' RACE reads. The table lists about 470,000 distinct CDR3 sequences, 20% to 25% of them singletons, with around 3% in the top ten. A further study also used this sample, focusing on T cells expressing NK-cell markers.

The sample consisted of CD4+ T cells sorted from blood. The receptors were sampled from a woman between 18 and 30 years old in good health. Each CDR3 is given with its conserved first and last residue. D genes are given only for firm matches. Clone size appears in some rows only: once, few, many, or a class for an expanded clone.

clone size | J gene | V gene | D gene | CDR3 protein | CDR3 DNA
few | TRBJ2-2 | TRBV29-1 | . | CSVGGNRIGELFF | TGCAGCGTCGGGGGTAATCGCATCGGGGAGCTGTTTTTT
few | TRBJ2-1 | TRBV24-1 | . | CASRDSNNEQFF | TGTGCCAGTCGGGACTCCAACAATGAGCAGTTCTTC
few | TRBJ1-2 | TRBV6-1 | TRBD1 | CASRAGQGNYGYTF | TGTGCCAGCAGAGCTGGACAGGGGAACTATGGCTACACCTTC
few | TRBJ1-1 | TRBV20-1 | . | CSASFFMNTEAFF | TGCAGTGCTAGTTTTTTCATGAACACTGAAGCTTTCTTT
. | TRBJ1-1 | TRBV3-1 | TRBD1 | CASSHQGALSEAFF | TGTGCCAGCAGCCATCAGGGGGCATTGTCTGAAGCTTTCTTT
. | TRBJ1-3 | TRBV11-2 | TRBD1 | CASSLRGRDRGTLSGNTIYF | TGTGCCAGCAGCTTAAGGGGTCGGGACAGGGGGACTCTCTCTGGAAACACCATATATTTT
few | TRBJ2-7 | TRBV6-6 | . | CASSLGPSEQYF | TGTGCCAGCAGTTTGGGTCCATCCGAGCAGTACTTC
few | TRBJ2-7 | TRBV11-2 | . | CASSLELEQYF | TGTGCCAGCAGCTTAGAGCTCGAGCAGTACTTC
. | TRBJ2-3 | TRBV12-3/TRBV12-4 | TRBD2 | CASSFRRAGGTDTQYF | TGTGCCAGCAGTTTTCGACGAGCGGGGGGGACAGATACGCAGTATTTT
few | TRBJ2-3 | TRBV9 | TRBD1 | CASSVQGAQGGTQYF | TGTGCCAGCAGCGTTCAGGGGGCGCAGGGTGGTACGCAGTATTTT
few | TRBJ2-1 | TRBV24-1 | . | CATSETGTNLREQFF | TGTGCCACCAGTGAGACCGGGACCAACCTCAGGGAGCAGTTCTTC
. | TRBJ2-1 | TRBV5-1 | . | CASSLGKVYNEQFF | TGCGCCAGCAGCTTGGGGAAGGTTTACAATGAGCAGTTCTTC
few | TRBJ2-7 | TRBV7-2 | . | CASSRERAGPSYEQYF | TGTGCCAGCAGCCGAGAGAGGGCAGGTCCTTCCTACGAGCAGTACTTC
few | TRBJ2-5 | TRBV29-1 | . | CSVNKETQYF | TGCAGCGTTAACAAAGAGACCCAGTACTTC
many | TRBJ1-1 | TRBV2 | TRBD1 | CAGDRARNTEAFF | TGTGCCGGAGACAGGGCCAGGAACACTGAAGCTTTCTTT
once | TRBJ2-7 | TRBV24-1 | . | CATSEGYEQYF | TGTGCCACCAGTGAAGGTTACGAGCAGTACTTC
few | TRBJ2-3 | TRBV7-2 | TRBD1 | CASSIPAGGEVDTQYF | TGTGCCAGCAGCATCCCCGCAGGGGGCGAAGTAGATACGCAGTATTTT
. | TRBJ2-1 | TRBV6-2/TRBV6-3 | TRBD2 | CASNRAAGGNEQFF | TGTGCCAGCAACAGGGCTGCGGGAGGCAATGAGCAGTTCTTC
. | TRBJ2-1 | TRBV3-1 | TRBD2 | CASSPRLAGSSYNEQFF | TGTGCCAGCAGCCCCCGACTAGCGGGGAGCTCCTACAATGAGCAGTTCTTC
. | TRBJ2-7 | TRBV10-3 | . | CAISESLAKFEQYF | TGTGCCATCAGTGAGAGCCTAGCAAAATTCGAGCAGTACTTC
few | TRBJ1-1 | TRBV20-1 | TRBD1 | CSASVQGGYTEAFF | TGCAGTGCTAGCGTACAGGGGGGGTATACTGAAGCTTTCTTT